A single sample is the source of the 17 T cell receptor beta chains below, sequenced in a study of regulatory T cells in long-lasting Graves disease. Time point meaning: newly diagnosed GD, antithyroid drugs for less than 3 months. The TCR library was made from RNA that had been extracted from PBMCs in TRIzol. Researchers made TCR beta libraries by using iRepertoire HTBI primers and running Arm-PCR on CDR3 regions. TCRdb re-derived calls from the multiplex PCR reads in MiXCR, one entry per CDR3 protein. The sample lists about 470,000 distinct CDR3 sequences, 15% to 20% occurring once. These data are also associated with another study on T cells in Graves' hyperthyroidism and ophthalmopathy.

The specimen comprised peripheral blood mononuclear cells (PBMCs), sampled at new diagnosis, from a patient treated with antithyroid drugs. These receptors all stem from a man aged 35 to 55 with Graves disease.

This clonotype was recorded many times. V and J are TRBV5-1 and TRBJ2-3, with a possible D match to TRBD2 (5 bases). Trimming took off 4 bases at V and 3 bases at J, with 12 bases between the two ends. Looked up from germline, CDR1 is SGHRS and CDR2 is YFSETQ. The CDR3 contains 14 residues. The CDR3 DNA is TGCGCCAGCAGCCCCTACCCGGGGACAGATACGCAGTATTTT. It is translated as CASSPYPGTDTQYF.

This clonotype was recorded at least ten times. The V gene is TRBV20-1, the J gene TRBJ2-1, with D tentatively TRBD1 (6 bases). Trimming took 5 bases from V and 6 from J, leaving 11 bases between them. This CDR3 contains 12 residues. In germline, CDR1 is DFQATT, CDR2 SNEGSKA (reference sequence). CDR3 nucleotides: TGCAGTGCTTCCCAACAGGGCAATGAGCAGTTCTTC. Protein sequence: CSASQQGNEQFF.

This clonotype was observed at least ten times. V and J are TRBV28 and TRBJ2-7; D possibly corresponds to TRBD1 (6 bases). Looked up from germline, CDR1 is MDHEN and CDR2 is SYDVKM. The CDR3 consists of 11 residues. CDR3 DNA sequence: TGTGCTTGGGGGCCCAACTACGAGCAGTACTTC. It specifies CAWGPNYEQYF. The full variable domain, its missing parts supplied by reference TRBV28 and TRBJ2-7, is DVKVTQSSRYLVKRTGEKVFLECVQDMDHENMFWYRQDPGLGLRLIYFSYDVKMKEKGDIPEGYSVSREKKERFSLILESASTNQTSMYLCAWGPNYEQYFGPGTRLTVT.

The sample holds a few counts of this clonotype. This chain links TRBV7-2 with TRBJ2-1, with 12 positions matching TRBD2. This CDR3 comprises 15 residues. V lost 2 bases to trimming and J lost 9 bases; unmatched junction nucleotides: 5. CDR1 is SGHTA, CDR2 FQGNSA, per germline. The CDR3 DNA reads as TGTACCAGCAGCTTACGACTAGCGGGAGCTGGTGAGCAGTTCTTC. The encoded protein is CTSSLRLAGAGEQFF.

This clonotype has at least ten counts. CDR3 loop: CASSQEPGALGNEQFF. In DNA form, the CDR3 reads TGTGCCAGCAGCCAAGAACCGGGGGCCCTGGGCAATGAGCAGTTCTTC. The chain combines TRBV3-1 with TRBJ2-1, with D perhaps assigned TRBD1 or TRBD2 (6 bases each). The CDR3 extends over 16 amino acids. V dropped 0 bases and J dropped 6 bases, with 15 bases sitting between them. In germline, CDR1 is LGHDT, CDR2 YNNKEL (reference sequence).

This clonotype has just a few counts. The J gene is TRBJ2-7, the V gene TRBV10-3; D might be TRBD1 (5 bases). There are 13 residues in the CDR3. Trimming removed 4 bases from V and 3 bases from J, with 10 bases in between. Per germline, CDR1 ENHRY and CDR2 SYGVKD. In DNA, the CDR3 is TGTGCCATCAGTGGAGACAGTCACTACGAGCAGTACTTC. It codes for CAISGDSHYEQYF.

Points on this clonotype: Just one base apart from a much larger clone, this may be a read error. The V gene is TRBV12-3 or TRBV12-4, the J gene TRBJ2-3, with D possibly called TRBD1 or TRBD2 (5 bases each). The length of the CDR3 is 16 residues. V was pared by 6 bases and J by 0 bases, with 16 bases between. As DNA, the CDR3 is TGTGCCAGCAGGGGTAGGGACCCCGCAAGCACAGATACGCAGTATTTT. It encodes CASRGRDPASTDTQYF.

In its sample, this clonotype was seen many times. V is TRBV2 and J is TRBJ2-1; possible D gene TRBD2, 5 bases. The ends were cut back, 2 bases at V and 10 bases at J, with 12 bases in the middle. Germline CDR1 is SNHLY and CDR2 is FYNNEI. The CDR3 sequence is 13 residues long. Here the CDR3 reads CASSELVRGEQFF. The CDR3 nucleotides read TGTGCCAGCAGTGAACTTGTCAGAGGGGAGCAGTTCTTC.

Details on this clonotype: A read error may be the cause here, since a much bigger clone is one base away. V gene TRBV20-1 combines with J gene TRBJ2-7; D is perhaps TRBD2 (5 bases). The V gene's germline CDR1 is DFQATT and CDR2 SNEGSKA (reference sequence). Trimming took 3 bases from V and 7 from J, leaving 19 bases between them. The CDR3 covers 14 residues. In DNA, the CDR3 is TGCAGTGCTAGTTTAGGCGGGTCCGACAATGAGCAGTACTTC. Translation gives CSASLGGSDNEQYF.

The V call is TRBV29-1, the J call TRBJ2-7; D is possibly TRBD2 (6 bases). This CDR3 region has 12 residues. Germline assignment: CDR1 SQVTM and CDR2 ANQGSEA. Trimming shortened V by 5 bases and J by 7 bases, and 15 bases separated the two germline ends. In nucleotides, the CDR3 is TGCAGCGTTTACCTTTCTGGAGGGGAGCAGTACTTC. Translated: CSVYLSGGEQYF.

Ten or more counts support this clonotype. The J gene is TRBJ1-1, the V gene TRBV7-2; D uncertain. The CDR3 is 13 amino acids. The V gene's germline CDR1 is SGHTA and CDR2 FQGNSA. Trimming cost V 3 bases and J 1 base, with 6 bases left between them. The CDR3 loop is CASSFRQNTEAFF. The CDR3 DNA reads TGTGCCAGCAGCTTTAGACAGAACACTGAAGCTTTCTTT.

This CDR3 reads CATSDPPGELFF. In DNA, the CDR3 is TGTGCCACCAGTGACCCCCCCGGGGAGCTGTTTTTT. The chain carries TRBV24-1 and TRBJ2-2, with no clear D. CDR1 and CDR2 from the germline V gene are KGHDR and SFDVKD. This CDR3 is built from 12 residues. Trimming left V 4 bases short and J 6 bases short, with 5 bases between.

At least ten counts were recorded for this clonotype. The chain uses TRBV11-2 and TRBJ2-7, with D perhaps given as TRBD1 or TRBD2 (5 bases each). Germline-derived CDR1 and CDR2 are SGHAT and FQNNGV. The CDR3 sequence is 13 residues long. With 5 bases removed from V and 7 bases from J, the gap between germline ends came to 15 bases. The CDR3, as DNA: TGTGCCAGCAGCCCCGACGGGACGGGGGAGCAGTACTTC. Its protein product is CASSPDGTGEQYF.

Regarding this clonotype: One end of the junction fails to match germline, which may point to a read error. The V call is TRBV2, the J call TRBJ2-3; tentative D call: TRBD1 (7 bases). Germline values: CDR1 SNHLY, CDR2 FYNNEI. This CDR3 is 18 amino acids long. The CDR3 protein is CASREDRDSPPSTDTQYF. The CDR3 DNA follows: TGTGCCAGCAGGGAAGACAGGGACTCCCCCCCTAGCACAGATACGCAGTATTTT.

This clonotype came up many times. The gene calls are TRBV12-3 or TRBV12-4 and TRBJ1-5; TRBD1 matches 7 bases. This CDR3 spans 14 amino acids. V dropped 0 bases and J dropped 9; count of bases not matched to a gene: 5. The CDR3 coding sequence is TGTGCCAGCAGTTTAGCCGGGGCAGGGGGGCCCCAGCATTTT. As protein: CASSLAGAGGPQHF.

This clonotype was seen repeatedly, ten times or more. The chain is built from TRBV29-1 and TRBJ2-5; perhaps D is TRBD1 or TRBD2 (5 bases each). Trimming pared 6 bases from V and 1 base from J, leaving 9 bases between. Germline loops: CDR1 SQVTM, CDR2 ANQGSEA. The CDR3 consists of 12 residues. The CDR3 sequence is CSVGTPQETQYF. DNA for the CDR3: TGCAGCGTCGGGACCCCCCAAGAGACCCAGTACTTC. The full variable domain, in which reference TRBV29-1 and TRBJ2-5 provide the parts outside the CDR3, is SAVISQKPSRDICQRGTSLTIQCQVDSQVTMMFWYRQQPGQSLTLIATANQGSEATYESGFVIDKFPISRPNLTFSTLTVSNMSPEDSSIYLCSVGTPQETQYFGPGTRLLVL.

This clonotype was counted ten times or more. The rearrangement joins TRBV5-1 to TRBJ1-2; the D is unclear. V lost 0 bases and J lost 3, with 6 bases in between. CDR1 is SGHRS and CDR2 is YFSETQ in the germline V gene. The CDR3 length is 13 residues. The CDR3 sequence is CASSLDMDYGYTF. DNA of the CDR3: TGCGCCAGCAGCTTGGATATGGACTATGGCTACACCTTC.